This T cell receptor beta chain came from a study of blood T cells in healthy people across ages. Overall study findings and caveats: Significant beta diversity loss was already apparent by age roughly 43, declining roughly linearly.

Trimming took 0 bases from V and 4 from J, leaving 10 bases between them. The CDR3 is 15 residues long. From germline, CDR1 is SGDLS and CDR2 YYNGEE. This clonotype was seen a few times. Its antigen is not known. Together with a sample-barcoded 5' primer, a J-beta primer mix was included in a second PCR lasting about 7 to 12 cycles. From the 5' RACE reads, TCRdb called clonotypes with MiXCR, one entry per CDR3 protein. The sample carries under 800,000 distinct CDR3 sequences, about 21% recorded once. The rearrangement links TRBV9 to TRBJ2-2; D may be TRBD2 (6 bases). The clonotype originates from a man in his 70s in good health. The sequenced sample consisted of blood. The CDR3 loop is CASSVDLASTGELFF. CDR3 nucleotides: TGTGCCAGCAGCGTAGACCTAGCGTCCACCGGGGAGCTGTTTTTT.